Below, 30 T cell receptor beta chains from the same sample are listed, as sequenced in a study of identical twins. TCRdb passed the 5' RACE reads through MiXCR, listing each CDR3 protein once. The sample includes some 1,600,000 distinct CDR3 sequences, less than 35% of them seen just once. The sample was cord blood. The receptors shown here come from a newborn girl in good health.

With regard to this clonotype: A read error may be the cause here, since a much bigger clone is one base away. The chain carries TRBV7-9 and TRBJ2-1; D is unresolved. Germline V lookup: CDR1 SEHNR, CDR2 FQNEAQ (reference sequence). The V gene lost 5 bases and the J gene lost 13 bases, with 18 bases spanning the gap. The CDR3 has 13 residues. CDR3 residues: CASSRVLQETQFF. In nucleotides, the CDR3 is TGTGCCAGCAGCCGAGTACTACAAGAGACCCAGTTCTTC.

This clonotype was counted a few times. The junction and the germline gene differ at one end; a read error may be behind it. The rearrangement links TRBV5-6 to TRBJ1-2; 9 bases map to TRBD1. From germline, CDR1 is SGHDT and CDR2 YYEEEE. The CDR3 has 15 residues. The CDR3 loop is CASSKRTGTGKGFTF. CDR3 nucleotides: TGTGCCAGCAGTAAAAGAACCGGGACAGGGAAGGGCTTCACCTTC.

This clonotype was detected many times. The genes are TRBV9 and TRBJ1-5; 9 nucleotides match TRBD1. The length of the CDR3 is 15 residues. CDR1 and CDR2 (germline): SGDLS, YYNGEE. V was clipped by 0 bases and J by 2 bases; unmatched bases: 0. As DNA, the CDR3 is TGTGCCAGCAGCGTAGGGGACAGGGGCAATCAGCCCCAGCATTTT. Encoded protein: CASSVGDRGNQPQHF.

The chain recombines TRBV29-1 with TRBJ2-4; the D gene is possibly TRBD1 (5 bases). The CDR3 is 15 residues long. V shed 4 bases and J shed 0 bases, with 13 bases lying between them. Germline V lookup: CDR1 SQVTM, CDR2 ANQGSEA. CDR3 sequence (DNA): TGCAGCGTTGCTCGCAGGGCCCAAGCCAAAAACATTCAGTACTTC. Its translation: CSVARRAQAKNIQYF.

This clonotype has a handful of counts. This sequence joins TRBV27 and TRBJ2-1; 10 bases are a match to TRBD2. Trimming removed 2 bases from V and 4 bases from J; junction bases left unmatched: 5. This CDR3 is built from 16 residues. Germline assignment: CDR1 MNHEY and CDR2 SMNVEV (reference sequence). The CDR3 DNA sequence: TGTGCCAGCAGTTTAGGGAGCGGGAGGGGGTACAATGAGCAGTTCTTC. It translates to CASSLGSGRGYNEQFF.

This clonotype has more than one count but fewer than ten. This chain links TRBV6-6 with TRBJ1-1; TRBD1 is a possible D gene (5 bases). Germline V CDR1 and CDR2: MNHNY, SVGAGI (reference sequence). V was pared by 2 bases and J by 7 bases, with 14 bases between. The CDR3 sequence is 14 residues long. The CDR3 is CASSYPNRRGEAFF. The CDR3 DNA is TGTGCCAGCAGTTACCCCAACCGTAGGGGTGAAGCTTTCTTT.

This clonotype was counted ten times or more. The rearrangement joins TRBV5-1 to TRBJ1-2; 7 nucleotides match TRBD1. The CDR3 covers 13 residues. Germline values: CDR1 SGHRS, CDR2 YFSETQ. Trimming at V came to 3 bases and at J to 5 bases, leaving 4 bases not matched to a gene. The CDR3 DNA reads as TGCGCCAGCAGCTGGGACAGTTTGTATGGCTACACCTTC. It translates to CASSWDSLYGYTF.

The rearrangement uses TRBV5-1 and TRBJ1-2; 11 nucleotides agree with TRBD1. CDR3 length: 16 residues. V was pared by 3 bases and J by 6 bases, with 10 bases of the junction left unmatched. In germline, CDR1 is SGHRS, CDR2 YFSETQ. The chain's CDR3 is CASSSHLSDRGHGYTF. In DNA form, the CDR3 reads TGCGCCAGCAGCTCCCACCTATCGGACAGGGGGCATGGCTACACCTTC. Using reference TRBV5-1 and TRBJ1-2 for the parts outside the CDR3, the full variable domain is KAGVTQTPRYLIKTRGQQVTLSCSPISGHRSVSWYQQTPGQGLQFLFEYFSETQRNKGNFPGRFSGRQFSNSRSEMNVSTLELGDSALYLCASSSHLSDRGHGYTFGSGTRLTVV.

This clonotype showed up just a few times. The chain couples TRBV24-1 to TRBJ2-1, with a weak D call TRBD2 (5 bases). The CDR3 has 13 residues. Germline CDR1 and CDR2: KGHDR and SFDVKD. Trimming cost V 9 bases and J 5 bases, with 13 bases left between them. As DNA, the CDR3 is TGTGCCACCTCCGCAACGGGGAACAATGAGCAGTTCTTC. This codes for CATSATGNNEQFF.

The chain employs TRBV12-3 or TRBV12-4 and TRBJ2-5; D is possibly TRBD2 (6 bases). Trimming shortened V by 4 bases and J by 2 bases, and 14 bases separated the two germline ends. This CDR3 is built from 15 residues. In DNA form, the CDR3 reads TGTGCCAGCAGTTCCCGGGGACTCACACAAGAGACCCAGTACTTC. The encoded protein is CASSSRGLTQETQYF.

J is TRBJ2-2 and V is TRBV9, with 7 bases aligning to TRBD1. Losses at the gene ends were 0 bases for V and 4 bases for J; bases not matched to a gene: 3. CDR1 and CDR2 from the germline V gene are SGDLS and YYNGEE. CDR3 length equals 15 residues. The CDR3 coding sequence is TGTGCCAGCAGCGTAGATAGGACAGGCACCGGGGAGCTGTTTTTT. It codes for CASSVDRTGTGELFF.

This chain connects TRBV10-3 to TRBJ2-5; TRBD2 is a possible D gene (7 bases). Gene TRBJ2-7 matches the end of the DNA better, so the J call may be wrong. The germline gives CDR1 ENHRY, CDR2 SYGVKD. The CDR3 has 11 amino acids. The CDR3 loop is CAYGGGGEQYF. As DNA, the CDR3 is TGTGCCTACGGAGGGGGGGGCGAGCAGTACTTC.

This clonotype appeared many times. V and J are TRBV10-3 and TRBJ2-1; 13 bases align to TRBD2. Germline V lookup: CDR1 ENHRY, CDR2 SYGVKD. This CDR3 comprises 14 residues. V gave up 6 bases and J gave up 7 bases; unmatched junction bases: 3. CDR3 sequence reads: CAISRTSGGNEQFF. CDR3 bases: TGTGCCATCAGCCGGACTAGCGGGGGTAATGAGCAGTTCTTC.

This chain joins TRBV28 and TRBJ1-6; D remains unclear. V was shortened by 6 bases and J by 7 bases, with 10 bases between the two germline ends. Germline CDR1 is MDHEN and CDR2 is SYDVKM. The CDR3 covers 13 residues. The CDR3 DNA sequence: TGTGCCAGCAGGACTAATGGGAATTCACCCCTCCACTTT. This codes for CASRTNGNSPLHF.

There are many counts of this clonotype. This sequence joins TRBV11-1 and TRBJ2-5; D could derive from TRBD1 or TRBD2 (5 bases each). The V gene's germline CDR1 is SGHAT and CDR2 FQDESV (reference sequence). The CDR3 covers 15 residues. The germline V and J ends were trimmed by 3 bases and 2 bases, with 13 bases remaining between them. CDR3 residues: CASSFPPGRQETQYF. In nucleotides, the CDR3 is TGTGCCAGCAGCTTTCCTCCAGGGAGACAAGAGACCCAGTACTTC.

There are a few counts of this clonotype. The chain carries TRBV14 and TRBJ1-2, with D tentatively TRBD1 (5 bases). Trimming shortened V by 4 bases and J by 8 bases, and 14 bases separated the two germline ends. Per germline, CDR1 SGHDN and CDR2 FVKESK. This CDR3 comprises 13 residues. The CDR3 region has the DNA TGTGCCAGCAGCCCAAACGCAGGGTACGGCTACACCTTC. Encoded protein: CASSPNAGYGYTF.

This chain joins TRBV25-1 and TRBJ2-1; D remains ambiguous. The ends were cut back, 0 bases at V and 0 bases at J, with 9 bases in the middle. The CDR3 is 16 residues long. CDR1 is MGHDK, CDR2 SYGVNS, per germline. The CDR3 DNA reads as TGTGCCAGCAGTGAATATGGCCGTAGCTCCTACAATGAGCAGTTCTTC. This encodes CASSEYGRSSYNEQFF.

Notes on this clonotype: Being one base from a much bigger clone, this may be a read error. The chain combines TRBV12-3 or TRBV12-4 with TRBJ2-7, with 8 positions matching TRBD2. The V and J ends lost 5 bases and 5 bases, in that order; junction bases with no gene match: 11. The length of the CDR3 is 15 residues. The CDR3 region is CASSTGLAPPNEQYF. CDR3 coding DNA: TGTGCCAGCAGTACCGGACTAGCTCCACCGAACGAGCAGTACTTC.

Of note for this clonotype: An end of the junction differs from the germline gene, which may be a read error. The chain has TRBV28 and TRBJ2-7, with 9 bases lining up with TRBD1. The CDR3 has 18 amino acids. Germline V CDR1 and CDR2: MDHEN, SYDVKM. The CDR3 region is CASSFYLVPGQGRYGQYF. Written as DNA, the CDR3 is TGTGCCAGCAGTTTTTATTTAGTCCCGGGACAGGGACGATACGGGCAGTACTTC.

The chain carries TRBV30 and TRBJ2-1, with D possibly being TRBD1 or TRBD2 (5 bases each). V was shortened by 5 bases and J by 6 bases, with 11 bases between the two germline ends. Germline V gene sequence: CDR1 GTSNPN, CDR2 SVGIG (reference sequence). The length of the CDR3 is 12 residues. CDR3 sequence reads: CAWQPGTNEQFF. CDR3 nucleotide sequence: TGTGCCTGGCAACCAGGGACCAATGAGCAGTTCTTC.

This clonotype was picked up many times. This chain joins TRBV2 and TRBJ2-1; the D gene is possibly TRBD2 (5 bases). Germline CDR1 and CDR2: SNHLY and FYNNEI. This CDR3 spans 12 amino acids. V was trimmed by 4 bases and J by 5 bases, leaving 6 bases between them. As DNA, the CDR3 is TGTGCCAGCAGTGGAGGGAACAATGAGCAGTTCTTC. The encoded protein is CASSGGNNEQFF.

This clonotype was seen a handful of times. The chain has TRBV6-1 and TRBJ1-2, with unresolved D. CDR1 is MNHNS, CDR2 SASEGT, per germline. The V end lost 7 bases, the J end lost 7 bases, and 16 bases lay between the germline ends. This CDR3 has 13 amino acids. This CDR3 reads CASIASRDGGYTF. For the CDR3, the DNA is TGTGCCAGCATTGCGTCTCGAGACGGTGGCTACACCTTC.

As regards this clonotype: This may be a read error: a much more frequent sequence differs by one nucleotide. V is TRBV2 and J is TRBJ1-2; the D gene is possibly TRBD1 (5 bases). Germline loops: CDR1 SNHLY, CDR2 FYNNEI. The CDR3 has 12 amino acids. V shed 4 bases and J shed 7 bases, with 10 bases lying between them. This chain's CDR3 is CASSGFRVGYTF. DNA of the CDR3: TGTGCCAGCAGTGGCTTCAGGGTTGGCTACACCTTC.

The V call is TRBV15, the J call TRBJ2-7, with unresolved D. The CDR3 sequence is 13 residues long. V lost 0 bases to trimming and J lost 5 bases, with 8 bases between them. Per the germline V gene, CDR1 is LNHNV and CDR2 is YYDKDF (reference sequence). CDR3 DNA: TGTGCCACCAGCAGAGATTTCAGCGACGAGCAGTACTTC. It translates to CATSRDFSDEQYF. Full variable domain (rest looked up from reference TRBV15 and TRBJ2-7): DAMVIQNPRYQVTQFGKPVTLSCSQTLNHNVMYWYQQKSSQAPKLLFHYYDKDFNNEADTPDNFQSRRPNTSFCFLDIRSPGLGDTAMYLCATSRDFSDEQYFGPGTRLTVT.

The V gene is TRBV9, the J gene TRBJ2-1; D tentatively reads TRBD1 or TRBD2 (6 bases each). This CDR3 is 16 amino acids long. CDR1 and CDR2 from the germline V gene are SGDLS and YYNGEE. V shed 4 bases and J shed 2 bases, with 16 bases lying between them. CDR3 coding DNA: TGTGCCAGCAGCCGAGGGGGGAGGCCTACCTACAATGAGCAGTTCTTC. It yields the protein CASSRGGRPTYNEQFF.

The J gene is TRBJ2-2, the V gene TRBV6-6; the D is unclear. CDR1 is MNHNY, CDR2 SVGAGI, per germline (reference sequence). The CDR3 sequence is 14 residues long. The V end lost 6 bases, the J end lost 5 bases, and 13 bases lay between the germline ends. The CDR3 bases are TGTGCCAGCAGCCCGGAAGGCTGGACCGGGGAGCTGTTTTTT. It translates to CASSPEGWTGELFF.

The V and J genes are TRBV11-2 and TRBJ2-5; D possibly matches TRBD1 or TRBD2 (5 bases each). The germline V and J ends were trimmed by 0 bases and 3 bases, with 26 bases remaining between them. Germline-derived CDR1 and CDR2 are SGHAT and FQNNGV. The CDR3 is 20 residues long. CDR3 region: CASSLDALGTFGNKEETQYF. CDR3 DNA sequence: TGTGCCAGCAGCTTAGATGCCCTTGGGACCTTTGGGAACAAAGAAGAGACCCAGTACTTC.

The rearrangement links TRBV20-1 to TRBJ2-1; D remains unclear. With 0 bases removed from V and 4 bases from J, the gap between germline ends came to 13 bases. The germline CDR1 and CDR2 sequences are DFQATT and SNEGSKA (reference sequence). This CDR3 spans 15 amino acids. CDR3 coding DNA: TGCAGTGCTAGAGATGGAGTGATACCTTACAATGAGCAGTTCTTC. It codes for CSARDGVIPYNEQFF.

The V and J genes are TRBV7-9 and TRBJ2-5, with 7 bases matching TRBD1. The CDR3 covers 15 residues. CDR1 is SEHNR and CDR2 is FQNEAQ in the germline V gene (reference sequence). Losses at the gene ends were 3 bases for V and 3 bases for J; bases not matched to a gene: 7. Written as DNA, the CDR3 is TGTGCCAGCAGCTTTACCGGGACAGCTAAAGAGACCCAGTACTTC. It translates to CASSFTGTAKETQYF.

This chain joins TRBV15 and TRBJ2-1, with TRBD2 matching 7 bases. Germline lookup yields CDR1 LNHNV and CDR2 YYDKDF (reference sequence). V shed 4 bases, J shed 7 bases, and the junction held 4 bases outside the gene matches. The CDR3 loop spans 13 amino acids. The CDR3 bases are TGTGCCACCAGCAAACTAGCGTCTAATGAGCAGTTCTTC. Translating gives CATSKLASNEQFF.